These 10 T cell receptor beta chains came from one sample sequenced in a study of T cell responses to AZD1222 COVID-19 vaccine. The data were produced by immunoSEQ multiplex PCR, yet TCRdb's version contains in-frame clones alone and is incomplete. The repertoire holds around 78,000 clones, with about 88% as singletons. Sequencing was performed on peripheral blood, taken on day 0 of AZD1222 vaccination. These receptors were taken from an adult in good health.

This chain uses TRBV24-1 with TRBJ2-7, with 7 nucleotides matching TRBD2. The germline gives CDR1 KGHDR, CDR2 SFDVKD. The ends lost 3 bases at V and 0 bases at J; junction bases unmatched: 10. This CDR3 contains 17 residues. The chain's CDR3 is CATSDRSGGDHSYEQYF. CDR3 nucleotide sequence: TGTGCCACCAGTGATCGATCGGGGGGAGATCACTCCTACGAGCAGTACTTC.

The chain joins TRBV7-3 to TRBJ1-5, with D maybe TRBD1 (5 bases). This CDR3 region has 13 residues. Germline lookup yields CDR1 SGHTA and CDR2 FQGTGA. V was clipped by 3 bases and J by 4 bases, with 7 bases between them. For the CDR3, the DNA is TGTGCCAGCAGCTTGACAGTAAATCAGCCCCAGCATTTT. Its protein is CASSLTVNQPQHF.

The CDR3: CATSPSGTKETQYF. Here the CDR3 DNA reads TGTGCCACCAGCCCCTCGGGCACGAAAGAGACCCAGTACTTC. The chain employs TRBV24-1 and TRBJ2-5; no reliable D call. The germline V gene has CDR1 KGHDR and CDR2 SFDVKD. The CDR3 is 14 residues long. Trimming took 7 bases from V and 3 from J, leaving 14 bases between them.

This rearrangement joins TRBV10-3 to TRBJ1-1, with D unclear. The CDR3 has 14 amino acids. The V end was cut by 3 bases, the J end by 6 bases, with 14 bases between. Germline V gene data show CDR1 as ENHRY and CDR2 as SYGVKD. The CDR3 loop is CAISESPINAEAFF. The CDR3 nucleotides are TGTGCCATCAGTGAAAGCCCGATAAACGCTGAAGCTTTCTTT.

The chain carries TRBV5-4 and TRBJ1-3; possibly TRBD1 for D (5 bases). The V and J ends lost 4 bases and 3 bases respectively, with 14 bases between them. Germline assignment: CDR1 SGHNT and CDR2 YYREEE (reference sequence). The CDR3 loop spans 15 amino acids. The CDR3 bases are TGTGCCAGCAGCCCGGCGGGGGTTCTTGGAAACACCATATATTTT. It codes for CASSPAGVLGNTIYF.

V and J are TRBV30 and TRBJ1-5; possibly TRBD1 for D (6 bases). The germline gives CDR1 GTSNPN, CDR2 SVGIG (reference sequence). The CDR3 contains 14 residues. V lost 1 base to trimming and J lost 4 bases, with 11 bases between them. CDR3 sequence reads: CAWSGRGRNQPQHF. CDR3 DNA sequence: TGTGCCTGGAGTGGCAGGGGTCGGAATCAGCCCCAGCATTTT. Supplemented by reference TRBV30 and TRBJ1-5, the full variable domain reads SQTIHQWPATLVQPVGSPLSLECTVEGTSNPNLYWYRQAAGRGLQLLFYSVGIGQISSEVPQNLSASRPQDRQFILSSKKLLLSDSGFYLCAWSGRGRNQPQHFGDGTRLSIL.

The rearrangement links TRBV9 to TRBJ2-7; 8 bases match TRBD1. V trimming: 0 bases; J trimming: 2 bases; junction bases outside the gene matches: 4. The CDR3 spans 15 residues. Per the germline V gene, CDR1 is SGDLS and CDR2 is YYNGEE. CDR3 DNA sequence: TGTGCCAGCAGCGTAGGGCAGGGGGCAACCTACGAGCAGTACTTC. Translating it yields CASSVGQGATYEQYF. Full variable domain (missing parts from reference TRBV9 and TRBJ2-7): DSGVTQTPKHLITATGQRVTLRCSPRSGDLSVYWYQQSLDQGLQFLIQYYNGEERAKGNILERFSAQQFPDLHSELNLSSLELGDSALYFCASSVGQGATYEQYFGPGTRLTVT.

The J gene is TRBJ1-2, the V gene TRBV6-5; D not certain. CDR1 and CDR2 from the germline V gene are MNHEY and SVGAGI. V was trimmed by 6 bases and J by 2 bases, leaving 13 bases between them. This CDR3 region has 14 residues. The CDR3 sequence: CASSSTTGNYGYTF. The DNA for the CDR3 is TGTGCCAGCAGCTCGACGACGGGAAACTATGGCTACACCTTC.

This chain links TRBV9 with TRBJ2-7; D remains ambiguous. Germline V gives CDR1 SGDLS, CDR2 YYNGEE. The CDR3 extends over 15 amino acids. V lost 0 bases and J 0 bases, leaving 10 bases between the germline ends. CDR3 nucleotides: TGTGCCAGCAGCGTAGACGCGGCGAGCTCCTACGAGCAGTACTTC. It is translated as CASSVDAASSYEQYF.

The genes are TRBV11-3 and TRBJ1-3; D unclear. V lost 5 bases and J 7 bases, leaving 18 bases between the germline ends. This CDR3 region has 15 residues. Looked up from germline, CDR1 is SGHNT and CDR2 is YENEEA. CDR3 nucleotides: TGTGCCAGCAGCACCCGGACGGCCGGAGGGAACACCATATATTTT. As protein: CASSTRTAGGNTIYF.